These 32 T cell receptor beta chains came from one sample sequenced in a study of T-cell reconstitution after alpha-beta-depleted transplantation in children. Molecular barcoding with unique molecular identifiers was used for the TCRbeta library. MiXCR, applied by TCRdb to the PCR reads, yields one record per CDR3 protein. The table records more than 400,000 distinct CDR3 sequences, approximately 42% of them present only once. The sample consisted of PBMCs, taken before TCRalphabeta/CD19-depleted stem cell transplant. The receptors were sampled from a girl aged 2-10 years with aplastic anemia, due to receive a stem cell transplant.

This clonotype was found many times. The J gene is TRBJ1-1, the V gene TRBV5-1; D gene uncertain. CDR1 and CDR2 from the germline V gene are SGHRS and YFSETQ. This CDR3 is 13 amino acids long. The V and J ends lost 2 bases and 9 bases respectively, with 14 bases between them. CDR3 DNA: TGCGCCAGCAGCTTAAATGGTCAGACCCAAGCTTTCTTT. This gives the protein CASSLNGQTQAFF.

This clonotype turned up a few times. The chain recombines TRBV20-1 with TRBJ2-1; 14 positions agree with TRBD2. The CDR3 is made up of 14 amino acids. The germline V gene has CDR1 DFQATT and CDR2 SNEGSKA (reference sequence). V was pared by 5 bases and J by 7 bases, with 4 bases of the junction left unmatched. DNA of the CDR3: TGCAGTGCTTACCGGACTAGCGGGAGGAATGAGCAGTTCTTC. Its translation: CSAYRTSGRNEQFF.

The rearrangement joins TRBV28 to TRBJ2-5; 9 positions match TRBD2. Trimming at V came to 5 bases and at J to 6 bases, leaving 22 bases not matched to a gene. Germline loops: CDR1 MDHEN, CDR2 SYDVKM. The CDR3 has 19 residues. The CDR3 sequence: CASSPLRRAGGHLGQTQYF. The DNA for the CDR3 is TGTGCCAGCAGTCCCCTCCGGAGGGCGGGAGGGCATTTGGGGCAGACCCAGTACTTC.

V and J are TRBV20-1 and TRBJ1-5, with 7 nucleotides matching TRBD1. The trim removed 1 base at V and 1 base at J, leaving 10 bases unmatched. This CDR3 spans 17 amino acids. Germline CDR1 and CDR2: DFQATT and SNEGSKA (reference sequence). The CDR3 bases are TGCAGTGCTAGAGCTCCAAGGGGGCTTGGGAGCAATCAGCCCCAGCATTTT. As protein: CSARAPRGLGSNQPQHF.

This clonotype was detected only a few times. The chain recombines TRBV7-9 with TRBJ2-3, with D possibly matching TRBD2 (6 bases). Trimming removed 4 bases at V and 5 bases at J, with 10 bases between. CDR1 is SEHNR, CDR2 FQNEAQ, per germline (reference sequence). This CDR3 is 13 amino acids long. CDR3 loop: CASSSPGGDTQYF. For the CDR3, the DNA is TGTGCCAGCAGCTCGCCCGGGGGAGATACGCAGTATTTT.

V usage is TRBV6-6 and J usage is TRBJ1-1; no clear D gene. CDR1 is MNHNY and CDR2 is SVGAGI in the germline V gene (reference sequence). CDR3 length equals 12 residues. Trimming removed 7 bases at V and 3 bases at J, with 9 bases between. The CDR3 sequence is CASTNSHTEAFF. The CDR3 DNA reads as TGTGCCAGCACAAATTCCCACACTGAAGCTTTCTTT.

The sample holds many counts of this clonotype. V usage is TRBV7-2 and J usage is TRBJ1-1; D is perhaps TRBD1 (5 bases). V was trimmed by 5 bases and J by 7 bases, leaving 14 bases between them. CDR3 length: 13 amino acids. In germline, CDR1 is SGHTA, CDR2 FQGNSA. CDR3: CASSLGTAFEAFF. CDR3 sequence (DNA): TGTGCCAGCAGCCTAGGGACGGCGTTTGAAGCTTTCTTT. Full variable domain (remainder filled in from reference TRBV7-2 and TRBJ1-1): GAGVSQSPSNKVTEKGKDVELRCDPISGHTALYWYRQSLGQGLEFLIYFQGNSAPDKSGLPSDRFSAERTGGSVSTLTIQRTQQEDSAVYLCASSLGTAFEAFFGQGTRLTVV.

This clonotype was seen a few times. J is TRBJ2-5 and V is TRBV7-9; the match to TRBD2 covers 8 bases. Losses at the gene ends were 6 bases for V and 5 bases for J; bases not matched to a gene: 14. Germline V gene lookup returns CDR1 SEHNR and CDR2 FQNEAQ (reference sequence). The CDR3 spans 16 residues. The DNA for the CDR3 is TGTGCCAGCAGTTACTCTCAAGCGGGAGTTCCGGAGACCCAGTACTTC. Its translation: CASSYSQAGVPETQYF.

CDR3 residues: CASSFGGVGSPLHF. The CDR3 DNA reads as TGCGCCAGCAGCTTTGGCGGGGTAGGCTCACCCCTCCACTTT. The chain is built from TRBV5-1 and TRBJ1-6, with D unclear. V was cut by 2 bases and J by 10 bases, with 13 bases left in between. The CDR3 covers 14 residues. CDR1 and CDR2 from the germline V gene are SGHRS and YFSETQ. The complete variable domain, with remaining parts taken from reference TRBV5-1 and TRBJ1-6, reads KAGVTQTPRYLIKTRGQQVTLSCSPISGHRSVSWYQQTPGQGLQFLFEYFSETQRNKGNFPGRFSGRQFSNSRSEMNVSTLELGDSALYLCASSFGGVGSPLHFGNGTRLTVT.

This clonotype was observed many times. This chain connects TRBV20-1 to TRBJ1-1; D is unclear. Looked up from germline, CDR1 is DFQATT and CDR2 is SNEGSKA (reference sequence). Deletions cut 2 bases from V and 6 bases from J, with 19 bases between. The CDR3 length is 15 residues. The CDR3 DNA follows: TGCAGTGCTAGATCGCCGAATAGCGGCGGCTCTGAAGCTTTCTTT. It translates to CSARSPNSGGSEAFF.

V gene TRBV7-9 combines with J gene TRBJ2-2, with 7 nucleotides matching TRBD1. The CDR3 covers 15 residues. V shed 7 bases and J 3 bases; nucleotides not matched to a gene: 8. Germline-derived CDR1 and CDR2 are SEHNR and FQNEAQ (reference sequence). CDR3 sequence (DNA): TGTGCCAGCACCCGGGACAGACTCTACACCGGGGAGCTGTTTTTT. This translates into CASTRDRLYTGELFF.

The rearrangement uses TRBV10-3 and TRBJ2-1, with a possible D match to TRBD1 (5 bases). Germline V gene sequence: CDR1 ENHRY, CDR2 SYGVKD. The CDR3 is 13 amino acids. The V and J ends lost 6 bases and 3 bases respectively, with 9 bases between them. This CDR3 is CAIRQALYNEQFF. The DNA for the CDR3 is TGTGCCATCAGACAGGCCCTCTACAATGAGCAGTTCTTC.

The CDR3 reads CASSLGRLPAKNIQYF. The CDR3, as DNA: TGTGCCAGCAGCTTAGGGAGACTGCCAGCCAAAAACATTCAGTACTTC. The V and J genes are TRBV7-8 and TRBJ2-4; D gene unclear. Between the trimmed V and J ends, which lost 1 base and 0 bases, there was a span of 10 bases. CDR3 length equals 16 residues. Germline values: CDR1 SGHVS, CDR2 FQNEAQ.

Many counts were recorded for this clonotype. The chain links TRBV6-2 or TRBV6-3 to TRBJ2-3; D call uncertain. This CDR3 is built from 14 residues. Germline-derived CDR1 and CDR2 are MNHEY and SVGEGT. V lost 6 bases to trimming and J lost 2 bases, with 12 bases between them. CDR3 DNA: TGTGCCAGCAGACTGACCCGAACCACAGATACGCAGTATTTT. Translation: CASRLTRTTDTQYF.

The sample holds a few counts of this clonotype. This rearrangement joins TRBV20-1 to TRBJ1-1, with D perhaps TRBD1 (6 bases). Deletions cut 8 bases from V and 1 base from J, with 11 bases between. The V gene's germline CDR1 is DFQATT and CDR2 SNEGSKA (reference sequence). The CDR3 runs 12 residues. In DNA, the CDR3 is TGCAGTACTGAGACAGGGAACACTGAAGCTTTCTTT. This codes for CSTETGNTEAFF.

This clonotype was observed a few times. This chain links TRBV7-2 with TRBJ1-1, with D perhaps matching TRBD1 (5 bases). The CDR3 sequence is 16 residues long. The V and J ends lost 8 bases and 0 bases respectively, with 19 bases between them. Germline loops: CDR1 SGHTA, CDR2 FQGNSA. In DNA form, the CDR3 reads TGTGCCAGCGGGGACCTCCAACGGACCTTGAACACTGAAGCTTTCTTT. It encodes CASGDLQRTLNTEAFF.

This chain joins TRBV20-1 and TRBJ2-4; 10 bases map to TRBD2. V shed 5 bases, J shed 9 bases, and the junction held 13 bases outside the gene matches. The CDR3 runs 15 residues. The germline V gene has CDR1 DFQATT and CDR2 SNEGSKA (reference sequence). The CDR3 region is CSAPVLAGVGSIQYF. The DNA for the CDR3 is TGCAGTGCTCCGGTCCTAGCGGGAGTCGGTAGCATTCAGTACTTC.

The CDR3 spells CASSPSLGQLYNEQFF. CDR3 sequence (DNA): TGTGCCAGCAGTCCCTCATTGGGACAGCTCTACAATGAGCAGTTCTTC. This rearrangement joins TRBV28 to TRBJ2-1; 7 bases map to TRBD1. V shed 5 bases, J shed 3 bases, and the junction held 10 bases outside the gene matches. Germline CDR1 MDHEN, CDR2 SYDVKM. CDR3 length: 16 amino acids.

V is TRBV10-3 and J is TRBJ2-1, with D hard to call. The V gene lost 7 bases and the J gene lost 6 bases, with 13 bases spanning the gap. The V gene's germline CDR1 is ENHRY and CDR2 SYGVKD. This CDR3 is built from 13 residues. The CDR3 DNA is TGTGCCATCACTGATAACCTCGGCAATGAGCAGTTCTTC. Translating it yields CAITDNLGNEQFF.

The CDR3 sequence: CATRPGSTDTQYF. DNA of the CDR3: TGTGCCACTCGTCCGGGGTCCACAGATACGCAGTATTTT. The chain couples TRBV7-2 to TRBJ2-3; D possibly corresponds to TRBD2 (5 bases). The germline CDR1 and CDR2 sequences are SGHTA and FQGNSA. The CDR3 covers 13 residues. The germline V and J ends were trimmed by 10 bases and 2 bases, with 13 bases remaining between them.

Remarks on this clonotype: Since a much larger clone is just one base distant, this may be a read error. The rearrangement joins TRBV5-1 to TRBJ1-2, with TRBD1 matching over 7 bases. J lost 2 bases, V lost 4 bases, and 11 bases had no gene match. CDR1 is SGHRS and CDR2 is YFSETQ in the germline V gene. The length of the CDR3 is 16 residues. This CDR3 reads CASSPGPSTGNYGYTF. CDR3 DNA: TGCGCCAGCAGCCCAGGACCTTCGACAGGGAACTATGGCTACACCTTC.

The chain uses TRBV7-8 and TRBJ2-7; perhaps TRBD2 as D (7 bases). The CDR3 runs 19 residues. Germline lookup yields CDR1 SGHVS and CDR2 FQNEAQ. Deletions cut 5 bases from V and 2 bases from J, with 28 bases between. This CDR3 reads CASSPRGGGRGGGAYEQYF. The CDR3 coding sequence is TGTGCCAGCAGCCCGAGGGGAGGAGGCAGGGGAGGGGGAGCCTACGAGCAGTACTTC.

V usage is TRBV20-1 and J usage is TRBJ2-5; D unresolved. The CDR3 runs to 15 residues. CDR1 is DFQATT, CDR2 SNEGSKA, per germline (reference sequence). V was trimmed by 3 bases and J by 4 bases, leaving 18 bases between them. The CDR3 sequence: CSASDRATSPETQYF. CDR3 nucleotides: TGCAGTGCTAGCGACCGGGCCACCTCCCCAGAGACCCAGTACTTC.

This chain uses TRBV20-1 with TRBJ1-5; D ambiguous. This CDR3 has 12 residues. V lost 7 bases to trimming and J lost 2 bases, with 9 bases between them. Germline V gene lookup returns CDR1 DFQATT and CDR2 SNEGSKA (reference sequence). CDR3 region: CSVTGGNQPQHF. The CDR3 coding sequence is TGCAGTGTCACCGGGGGCAATCAGCCCCAGCATTTT.

This clonotype appeared many times. The V and J genes are TRBV29-1 and TRBJ2-7; 9 bases agree with TRBD2. The germline gives CDR1 SQVTM, CDR2 ANQGSEA. Losses at the gene ends were 5 bases for V and 4 bases for J; bases not matched to a gene: 3. The CDR3 length is 12 residues. This CDR3 reads CSVRAGGYEQYF. CDR3 DNA: TGCAGCGTTCGAGCGGGAGGATACGAGCAGTACTTC.

V gene TRBV9 combines with J gene TRBJ2-5; tentatively, D is TRBD2 (6 bases). Germline V lookup: CDR1 SGDLS, CDR2 YYNGEE. This CDR3 is 14 amino acids long. V dropped 3 bases and J dropped 3 bases, with 12 bases sitting between them. DNA for the CDR3: TGTGCCAGCAGCGCATATAGCGGAAAAGAGACCCAGTACTTC. Amino acids: CASSAYSGKETQYF.

This clonotype was counted at least ten times. CDR3 coding DNA: TGTGCCAGCAGCTCCGTTGTGATAGAGACCCAGTACTTC. Its translation: CASSSVVIETQYF. This chain uses TRBV5-5 with TRBJ2-5; D not resolved. In germline, CDR1 is SGHKS, CDR2 YYEKEE (reference sequence). Trimming pared 3 bases from V and 4 bases from J, leaving 10 bases between. CDR3 length equals 13 residues.

This clonotype was seen a handful of times. A read error may produce the germline difference seen at one junction end. The V and J genes are TRBV20-1 and TRBJ2-4; TRBD1 matches at 8 bases. CDR1 DFQATT and CDR2 SNEGSKA come from the germline V gene (reference sequence). The CDR3 has 15 residues. The CDR3 region is CSARDRGIAKNIQYF. The CDR3 DNA follows: TGCAGTGCGAGAGACAGGGGAATAGCCAAAAACATTCAGTACTTC.

The gene calls are TRBV5-1 and TRBJ2-3; 7 bases line up with TRBD1. The CDR3 totals 16 residues. Per germline, CDR1 SGHRS and CDR2 YFSETQ. The J segment lost 2 bases and the V segment lost 4 bases, leaving 10 bases of the junction unmatched. CDR3 loop: CASSLDRASYTDTQYF. CDR3 DNA: TGCGCCAGCAGCCTAGACAGGGCATCATACACAGATACGCAGTATTTT.

A remark on this clonotype: Its ends do not fully match the called genes, so a read error is possible. This chain joins TRBV5-1 and TRBJ1-1; D is perhaps TRBD1 (5 bases). The CDR3 is 11 residues long. The germline V gene has CDR1 SGHRS and CDR2 YFSETQ. CDR3: CASRLDTEAFF. The CDR3 nucleotides read TGCGCCAGCAGACTGGACACCGAAGCTTTCTTT.

This clonotype was seen more than once but under ten times. A much larger clone differs by one base, so this may be a read error. The chain recombines TRBV7-3 with TRBJ1-2; D ambiguous. The CDR3 totals 14 residues. Per the germline V gene, CDR1 is SGHTA and CDR2 is FQGTGA. CDR3 nucleotides: TGTGCCAGCAGCTTATTGCCAGGAAGAGATGGCTACCCCTTC. Translating it yields CASSLLPGRDGYPF. Filled out from reference TRBV7-3 and TRBJ1-2, the complete variable domain reads GAGVSQTPSNKVTEKGKYVELRCDPISGHTALYWYRQSLGQGPEFLIYFQGTGAADDSGLPNDRFFAVRPEGSVSTLKIQRTERGDSAVYLCASSLLPGRDGYPFGSGTRLTVV.

This clonotype was counted between two and nine times. V usage is TRBV7-2 and J usage is TRBJ2-5; no definite D call. Germline loops: CDR1 SGHTA, CDR2 FQGNSA. V lost 7 bases and J lost 0, with 6 bases in between. This CDR3 is 12 amino acids long. CDR3 amino acids: CASTPDQETQYF. The CDR3 nucleotides are TGTGCCAGCACCCCGGACCAAGAGACCCAGTACTTC.